What follows are 14 T cell receptor beta chains derived from one specimen sequenced in a study of blood T cell repertoires in COVID-19. Repertoires were generated with immunoSEQ multiplex PCR, while TCRdb's copy carries only in-frame clones and drops some. The data show more than 95,000 clones, about four fifths seen once. The sequencing input was peripheral blood. Receptors were obtained from a man aged 80 or over with acute or convalescent COVID-19.

The V gene is TRBV6-5, the J gene TRBJ1-5; TRBD1 matches 7 bases. The germline gives CDR1 MNHEY, CDR2 SVGAGI. Losses at the gene ends were 5 bases for V and 10 bases for J; bases not matched to a gene: 8. The length of the CDR3 is 13 residues. The CDR3 coding sequence is TGTGCCAGCAGTACCCAGGGGGTTCGCCCCCAGCATTTT. It encodes CASSTQGVRPQHF.

The chain employs TRBV2 and TRBJ2-7, with D possibly TRBD1 on 5 matching bases. V was pared by 7 bases and J by 0 bases, with 10 bases between. CDR1 and CDR2 from the germline V gene are SNHLY and FYNNEI. CDR3 length: 13 amino acids. The CDR3 sequence is CASIAGISYEQYF. The CDR3 DNA follows: TGTGCCAGCATAGCAGGGATCTCCTACGAGCAGTACTTC.

The chain recombines TRBV28 with TRBJ2-1; TRBD2 agrees at 11 bases. With 4 bases clipped from V and 5 bases from J, the junction kept 7 bases outside the gene matches. The CDR3 runs 16 residues. Germline CDR1 is MDHEN and CDR2 is SYDVKM. The CDR3 here is CASSSQLAGDNNEQFF. The CDR3 region has the DNA TGTGCCAGCAGTTCCCAACTAGCGGGAGACAACAATGAGCAGTTCTTC.

J is TRBJ2-5 and V is TRBV7-9; D possibly corresponds to TRBD1 (6 bases). Germline lookup yields CDR1 SEHNR and CDR2 FQNEAQ (reference sequence). Trimming cost V 2 bases and J 4 bases, with 8 bases left between them. There are 13 residues in the CDR3. The CDR3 reads CASSLIGGETQYF. The DNA of the CDR3 is TGTGCCAGCAGCTTAATAGGGGGAGAGACCCAGTACTTC. Full variable domain (outside the CDR3, taken from reference TRBV7-9 and TRBJ2-5): DTGVSQNPRHKITKRGQNVTFRCDPISEHNRLYWYRQTLGQGPEFLTYFQNEAQLEKSRLLSDRFSAERPKGSFSTLEIQRTEQGDSAMYLCASSLIGGETQYFGPGTRLLVL.

About this clone itself: Other DNA sequences in this specimen translate into the identical CDR3. The rearrangement joins TRBV28 to TRBJ2-7; D gene uncertain. V was clipped by 2 bases and J by 4 bases, with 3 bases between them. The CDR3 contains 11 residues. The germline CDR1 and CDR2 sequences are MDHEN and SYDVKM. CDR3 region: CASSLTYEQYF. CDR3 DNA sequence: TGTGCCAGCAGTTTAACTTACGAGCAGTACTTC.

This clone was counted a single time. The chain joins TRBV5-6 to TRBJ2-3; no clear D. The ends were cut back, 2 bases at V and 0 bases at J, with 4 bases in the middle. The CDR3 consists of 13 residues. Germline V gene sequence: CDR1 SGHDT, CDR2 YYEEEE. DNA for the CDR3: TGTGCCAGCAGCTTCAGTAGCACAGATACGCAGTATTTT. This gives the protein CASSFSSTDTQYF.

This clone appeared a few times. This rearrangement joins TRBV7-6 to TRBJ1-6; tentative D call: TRBD1 (5 bases). Looked up from germline, CDR1 is SGHVS and CDR2 is FNYEAQ. Trimming left V 0 bases short and J 5 bases short, with 14 bases between. This CDR3 spans 17 amino acids. CDR3 residues: CASSLAGGNGHNSPLHF. The CDR3 coding sequence is TGTGCCAGCAGCTTAGCGGGGGGAAATGGTCATAATTCACCCCTCCACTTT.

The rearrangement uses TRBV28 and TRBJ1-1; D might be TRBD1 (6 bases). The V end lost 4 bases, the J end lost 4 bases, and 19 bases lay between the germline ends. Germline-derived CDR1 and CDR2 are MDHEN and SYDVKM. This CDR3 is 16 amino acids long. The CDR3 reads CASSSPGAGVRTEAFF. Written as DNA, the CDR3 is TGTGCCAGCAGTTCCCCCGGGGCAGGGGTTCGCACTGAAGCTTTCTTT.

The chain combines TRBV18 with TRBJ2-4; 9 bases agree with TRBD1. V lost 5 bases and J lost 5; bases outside the gene matches: 7. Germline values: CDR1 KGHSH, CDR2 LQKENI. This CDR3 region has 15 residues. In DNA form, the CDR3 reads TGTGCCAGCTCAGCCTACAGGGGGCGTGAAAACATTCAGTACTTC. This sequence encodes CASSAYRGRENIQYF.

This chain uses TRBV12-3 or TRBV12-4 with TRBJ1-2; possible D gene TRBD1, 5 bases. Between the trimmed V and J ends, which lost 5 bases and 10 bases, there was a span of 11 bases. The CDR3 spans 11 residues. In DNA, the CDR3 is TGTGCCAGCAGTATGGGAGGGGCCTACACCTTC. This sequence encodes CASSMGGAYTF.

The rearrangement joins TRBV7-2 to TRBJ1-1; 8 nucleotides line up with TRBD1. The junction had 2 bases not matched to a gene; V was cut back by 1 base and J by 1 base. CDR3 length: 15 residues. Germline-derived CDR1 and CDR2 are SGHTA and FQGNSA. CDR3 nucleotides: TGTGCCAGCAGCTTAGTTGGGACAGGGAACACTGAAGCTTTCTTT. Its protein is CASSLVGTGNTEAFF.

The genes are TRBV4-2 and TRBJ2-7; 10 nucleotides align to TRBD1. Trimming cost V 3 bases and J 4 bases; bases outside gene matches: 6. Germline V gives CDR1 LGHNA, CDR2 YNFKEQ. This CDR3 contains 15 residues. This chain's CDR3 is CASSQSGTGVYEQYF. The CDR3 coding sequence is TGTGCCAGCAGCCAGTCCGGGACAGGGGTTTACGAGCAGTACTTC.

V gene TRBV5-1 combines with J gene TRBJ2-7, with TRBD1 matching over 7 bases. Germline V gene data show CDR1 as SGHRS and CDR2 as YFSETQ. J lost 0 bases, V lost 4 bases, and 7 bases had no gene match. The CDR3 runs to 15 residues. The CDR3 DNA reads TGCGCCAGCAGCCCGGGACAGCTAAACTCCTACGAGCAGTACTTC. It is translated as CASSPGQLNSYEQYF.

The chain recombines TRBV28 with TRBJ2-5; 16 nucleotides line up with TRBD2. Germline CDR1 is MDHEN and CDR2 is SYDVKM. V lost 6 bases, J lost 10 bases, and 8 bases stayed unmatched. CDR3 length equals 15 residues. Here the CDR3 reads CASSQGLAGGVDQYF. In nucleotides, the CDR3 is TGTGCCAGCAGCCAGGGACTAGCGGGAGGGGTCGACCAGTACTTC.